The 27 T cell receptor beta chains presented below share a single source sample, sequenced in a study of OX40 agonist ivuxolimab in advanced cancers. Sequencing was performed with immunoSEQ multiplex PCR; in TCRdb, only in-frame clones are kept and a portion is missing. The sample shows some 50,000 clones, about 88% of them seen only once. Sample: CD4+ or CD8+ T cells sorted from blood, taken in a trial of the OX40 agonist ivuxolimab. Receptors were obtained from an adult with an advanced solid tumor such as melanoma, head and neck, liver or kidney cancer.

The V gene is TRBV4-1, the J gene TRBJ2-2; TRBD2 matches 8 bases. V lost 0 bases to trimming and J lost 0 bases; unmatched junction nucleotides: 3. This CDR3 spans 17 amino acids. Germline CDR1 is MGHRA and CDR2 is YSYEKL. CDR3 in amino acids: CASSQDPLAANTGELFF. The CDR3 DNA sequence: TGCGCCAGCAGCCAAGATCCACTAGCGGCGAACACCGGGGAGCTGTTTTTT.

V gene TRBV5-1 combines with J gene TRBJ2-7; a weak D match, TRBD1 (8 bases). Germline assignment: CDR1 SGHRS and CDR2 YFSETQ. The V end was cut by 0 bases, the J end by 1 base, with 23 bases between. The CDR3 runs to 19 residues. The CDR3 reads CASSLVAGTGSGISYEQYF. CDR3 sequence (DNA): TGCGCCAGCAGCTTGGTGGCCGGGACAGGAAGCGGGATTTCCTACGAGCAGTACTTC.

This chain links TRBV5-8 with TRBJ1-5; 10 positions match TRBD1. Germline CDR1 is SGHTS and CDR2 is YDEGEE. V was clipped by 7 bases and J by 0 bases; unmatched bases: 4. The CDR3 is made up of 15 amino acids. This CDR3 reads CASSGQGYSNQPQHF. In DNA, the CDR3 is TGTGCCAGCTCGGGACAGGGGTATAGCAATCAGCCCCAGCATTTT.

The chain joins TRBV19 to TRBJ2-3; TRBD2 is a possible D gene (6 bases). V lost 4 bases and J lost 3, with 17 bases in between. The CDR3 runs to 16 residues. The germline V gene encodes CDR1 LNHDA and CDR2 SQIVND (reference sequence). In DNA, the CDR3 is TGTGCCAGTAGTACCGGAGCCCTAGCGATTACAGATACGCAGTATTTT. Protein product: CASSTGALAITDTQYF.

This chain joins TRBV6-1 and TRBJ1-3; no definite D call. The CDR3 has 14 residues. The germline V and J ends were trimmed by 9 bases and 1 base, with 13 bases remaining between them. Germline CDR1 is MNHNS and CDR2 is SASEGT. The CDR3 region is CASTLEGSGNTIYF. The CDR3, as DNA: TGTGCCAGTACGCTGGAAGGGTCTGGAAACACCATATATTTT.

The chain uses TRBV19 and TRBJ1-3; D is uncertain. The germline gives CDR1 LNHDA, CDR2 SQIVND (reference sequence). With 5 bases removed from V and 1 base from J, the gap between germline ends came to 12 bases. The CDR3 loop spans 15 amino acids. In nucleotides, the CDR3 is TGTGCCAGTAGTGAAGGGTGGCGATCTGGAAACACCATATATTTT. As protein: CASSEGWRSGNTIYF.

The chain carries TRBV30 and TRBJ2-5; 7 bases are a match to TRBD2. CDR3 length: 14 amino acids. V dropped 3 bases and J dropped 11; count of bases not matched to a gene: 15. CDR1 and CDR2 from the germline V gene are GTSNPN and SVGIG (reference sequence). The CDR3 here is CAWRLTGGPPLQYF. DNA for the CDR3: TGTGCCTGGAGACTGACGGGAGGTCCTCCCCTACAGTACTTC.

The V gene is TRBV30, the J gene TRBJ2-3, with TRBD2 matching over 7 bases. The CDR3 is made up of 15 amino acids. The germline V gene has CDR1 GTSNPN and CDR2 SVGIG (reference sequence). The junction had 3 bases not matched to a gene; V was cut back by 0 bases and J by 0 bases. CDR3: CAWSVQAGSTDTQYF. In DNA form, the CDR3 reads TGTGCCTGGAGTGTACAAGCGGGAAGCACAGATACGCAGTATTTT.

The chain has TRBV2 and TRBJ1-2; D perhaps matches TRBD1 (5 bases). CDR3 size: 13 residues. Germline lookup yields CDR1 SNHLY and CDR2 FYNNEI. The germline V and J ends were trimmed by 6 bases and 4 bases, with 12 bases remaining between them. CDR3 region: CASRGDATYGYTF. Written as DNA, the CDR3 is TGTGCCAGCAGAGGGGACGCCACCTATGGCTACACCTTC.

The CDR3 protein is CAYTALGQGDEKLFF. The CDR3 DNA is TGTGCCTATACGGCGTTGGGACAGGGTGATGAAAAACTGTTTTTT. This chain links TRBV30 with TRBJ1-4; 9 bases match TRBD1. With 7 bases clipped from V and 6 bases from J, the junction kept 12 bases outside the gene matches. The germline gives CDR1 GTSNPN, CDR2 SVGIG (reference sequence). The CDR3 length is 15 residues. The full variable domain, with the rest looked up from reference TRBV30 and TRBJ1-4, is SQTIHQWPATLVQPVGSPLSLECTVEGTSNPNLYWYRQAAGRGLQLLFYSVGIGQISSEVPQNLSASRPQDRQFILSSKKLLLSDSGFYLCAYTALGQGDEKLFFGSGTQLSVL.

The chain uses TRBV30 and TRBJ2-3; no reliable D call. Germline V gene data show CDR1 as GTSNPN and CDR2 as SVGIG (reference sequence). Trimming took off 3 bases at V and 2 bases at J, with 9 bases between the two ends. This CDR3 region has 13 residues. In nucleotides, the CDR3 is TGTGCCTGGAGAGTAGGATCCACAGATACGCAGTATTTT. This codes for CAWRVGSTDTQYF.

The V and J genes are TRBV28 and TRBJ1-1, with unresolved D. V lost 6 bases to trimming and J lost 6 bases, with 20 bases between them. The germline CDR1 and CDR2 sequences are MDHEN and SYDVKM. This CDR3 is built from 15 residues. CDR3 residues: CASRPETGVGAEAFF. In nucleotides, the CDR3 is TGTGCCAGCAGGCCTGAGACCGGAGTCGGGGCTGAAGCTTTCTTT.

The chain recombines TRBV28 with TRBJ2-3, with D tentatively TRBD2 (7 bases). Trimming pared 5 bases from V and 1 base from J, leaving 13 bases between. The CDR3 spans 15 residues. Germline CDR1 is MDHEN and CDR2 is SYDVKM. CDR3 region: CASSGRGLGTDTQYF. DNA for the CDR3: TGTGCCAGCAGTGGGCGGGGGCTCGGCACAGATACGCAGTATTTT.

Notes on this clone: The same CDR3 is also encoded by other DNA sequences in this sample. The rearrangement uses TRBV28 and TRBJ2-7, with D uncertain. CDR3 length: 12 residues. V was shortened by 5 bases and J by 0 bases, with 5 bases between the two germline ends. Germline values: CDR1 MDHEN, CDR2 SYDVKM. CDR3 bases: TGTGCCAGCAGTCCCGACTCCTACGAGCAGTACTTC. It translates to CASSPDSYEQYF.

The rearrangement links TRBV7-9 to TRBJ2-7; 9 positions match TRBD1. Losses at the gene ends were 5 bases for V and 6 bases for J; bases not matched to a gene: 5. CDR1 SEHNR and CDR2 FQNEAQ come from the germline V gene (reference sequence). The CDR3 has 13 amino acids. The CDR3: CASSPGTGSEQYF. CDR3 bases: TGTGCCAGCAGCCCAGGGACAGGGAGCGAGCAGTACTTC.

The rearrangement joins TRBV2 to TRBJ2-1; 7 bases align to TRBD1. The ends lost 5 bases at V and 2 bases at J; junction bases unmatched: 6. CDR3 length equals 15 residues. Germline CDR1 reads SNHLY; CDR2 reads FYNNEI. This chain's CDR3 is CASSSQGSAYNEQFF. CDR3 nucleotides: TGTGCCAGCAGTTCACAGGGGTCGGCCTACAATGAGCAGTTCTTC.

The rearrangement joins TRBV5-1 to TRBJ2-1; D is ambiguous. Germline CDR1 is SGHRS and CDR2 is YFSETQ. The CDR3 runs 14 residues. The V end was cut by 0 bases, the J end by 0 bases, with 4 bases between. The CDR3 sequence: CASSLGGSYNEQFF. CDR3 DNA: TGCGCCAGCAGCTTGGGAGGCTCCTACAATGAGCAGTTCTTC.

About this clone itself: An end of the junction does not agree with germline; a read error may underlie this. The J gene is TRBJ2-5, the V gene TRBV5-1; 14 bases fit TRBD2. CDR1 is SGHRS, CDR2 YFSETQ, per germline. The CDR3 contains 15 residues. CDR3 in amino acids: CASSTRLAGGETQYF. In DNA form, the CDR3 reads TGTGCCAGCAGCACCCGACTAGCGGGAGGGGAGACCCAGTACTTC. Together with reference TRBV5-1 and TRBJ2-5, the CDR3 gives the full variable domain: KAGVTQTPRYLIKTRGQQVTLSCSPISGHRSVSWYQQTPGQGLQFLFEYFSETQRNKGNFPGRFSGRQFSNSRSEMNVSTLELGDSALYLCASSTRLAGGETQYFGPGTRLLVL.

This clone has a handful of counts. The chain combines TRBV13 with TRBJ1-1; D is possibly TRBD1 (5 bases). The ends were cut back, 4 bases at V and 4 bases at J, with 16 bases in the middle. The CDR3 spans 15 residues. CDR1 PRHDT and CDR2 FYEKMQ come from the germline V gene (reference sequence). CDR3 DNA sequence: TGTGCCAGCAGCTCCCCGGGTAGGGGTGGCACTGAAGCTTTCTTT. Protein: CASSSPGRGGTEAFF.

The V gene is TRBV29-1, the J gene TRBJ1-2; 8 nucleotides align to TRBD1. Germline-derived CDR1 and CDR2 are SQVTM and ANQGSEA. J was trimmed by 2 bases and V by 4 bases; bases with no gene match: 3. This CDR3 has 13 residues. The CDR3 spells CSVVGQGNYGYTF. Here the CDR3 DNA reads TGCAGCGTTGTTGGACAGGGCAACTATGGCTACACCTTC.

This clone has just a few counts. V and J are TRBV2 and TRBJ1-2, with D possibly matching TRBD1 (6 bases). Trimming removed 6 bases at V and 0 bases at J, with 8 bases between. Germline V gene data show CDR1 as SNHLY and CDR2 as FYNNEI. CDR3 size: 13 residues. The CDR3 protein is CASRRDTNYGYTF. In DNA, the CDR3 is TGTGCCAGCAGACGGGACACTAACTATGGCTACACCTTC. Variable domain in full (rest from reference TRBV2 and TRBJ1-2): EPEVTQTPSHQVTQMGQEVILRCVPISNHLYFYWYRQILGQKVEFLVSFYNNEISEKSEIFDDQFSVERPDGSNFTLKIRSTKLEDSAMYFCASRRDTNYGYTFGSGTRLTVV.

J is TRBJ2-5 and V is TRBV15, with D maybe TRBD2 (6 bases). The last part of the DNA fits TRBJ2-7 better; the J call may be wrong. CDR1 LNHNV and CDR2 YYDKDF come from the germline V gene (reference sequence). The CDR3 totals 15 residues. The CDR3 coding sequence is TGTGCCACCAGCAGTTCCGCGGGGTTCTCCTACGAGCAGTACTTC. This encodes CATSSSAGFSYEQYF.

The chain links TRBV19 to TRBJ1-1; D remains ambiguous. The CDR3 runs 14 residues. The V end was cut by 5 bases, the J end by 3 bases, with 13 bases between. Germline V gene lookup returns CDR1 LNHDA and CDR2 SQIVND (reference sequence). The DNA of the CDR3 is TGTGCCAGTAGTGTACGCCCTCGGCACACTGAAGCTTTCTTT. Protein sequence: CASSVRPRHTEAFF.

The chain employs TRBV7-2 and TRBJ2-7, with 7 nucleotides matching TRBD2. Unmatched junction bases numbered 14, after V lost 3 bases and J lost 6 bases. The CDR3 has 16 amino acids. The germline V gene encodes CDR1 SGHTA and CDR2 FQGNSA. CDR3 in DNA: TGTGCCAGCAGCTTGGTAGGCCGAGCGGGAAGACTCGAGCAGTACTTC. The encoded protein is CASSLVGRAGRLEQYF.

This clone was counted only a few times. The genes are TRBV28 and TRBJ1-3; D unclear. Germline assignment: CDR1 MDHEN and CDR2 SYDVKM. This CDR3 has 15 residues. The V end lost 2 bases, the J end lost 0 bases, and 8 bases lay between the germline ends. The CDR3 nucleotides are TGTGCCAGCAGTTTAACGATAAGCTCTGGAAACACCATATATTTT. It is translated as CASSLTISSGNTIYF. The complete variable domain, with remaining parts taken from reference TRBV28 and TRBJ1-3, reads DVKVTQSSRYLVKRTGEKVFLECVQDMDHENMFWYRQDPGLGLRLIYFSYDVKMKEKGDIPEGYSVSREKKERFSLILESASTNQTSMYLCASSLTISSGNTIYFGEGSWLTVV.

The rearrangement links TRBV5-1 to TRBJ1-4, with a weak D call TRBD1 (5 bases). The CDR3 totals 15 residues. V shed 3 bases and J shed 4 bases, with 13 bases lying between them. Germline CDR1 is SGHRS and CDR2 is YFSETQ. CDR3 bases: TGCGCCAGCAGCTCTACCGGGGCGGGTAATGAAAAACTGTTTTTT. Amino acids: CASSSTGAGNEKLFF.

V and J are TRBV6-6 and TRBJ1-2; TRBD1 might be the D (6 bases). Trimming left V 7 bases short and J 1 base short, with 10 bases between. Germline lookup yields CDR1 MNHNY and CDR2 SVGAGI (reference sequence). The CDR3 is 13 residues long. CDR3 loop: CASKQGFNYGYTF. The CDR3 DNA is TGTGCCAGCAAACAGGGATTTAACTATGGCTACACCTTC.